This TCR beta chain was captured in a study of long-term antiretroviral therapy in people with HIV. General study findings and limits: The blood, collected between about 2004 and 2017, was possibly taken under older ART regimens.

Running of the v3.0 immunoSEQ assay took place at survey level. Clones were read by immunoSEQ multiplex PCR, and TCRdb kept only the in-frame ones, dropping some. The sample records under 45,000 clones, under 85% being singletons. About this clone: Its antigen is unidentified.

The CDR3 is 13 residues long. Trimming pared 4 bases from V and 2 bases from J, leaving 5 bases between. Germline CDR1 and CDR2: MNHEY and SVGAGI. This TCR was sampled from a young man with HIV. The specimen comprised unsorted PBMCs, sampled 1 year after starting antiretroviral therapy. The chain combines TRBV6-5 with TRBJ2-2; no clear D gene. The CDR3 bases are TGTGCCAGCAGTTCCGGAAACACCGGGGAGCTGTTTTTT. Translating it yields CASSSGNTGELFF.